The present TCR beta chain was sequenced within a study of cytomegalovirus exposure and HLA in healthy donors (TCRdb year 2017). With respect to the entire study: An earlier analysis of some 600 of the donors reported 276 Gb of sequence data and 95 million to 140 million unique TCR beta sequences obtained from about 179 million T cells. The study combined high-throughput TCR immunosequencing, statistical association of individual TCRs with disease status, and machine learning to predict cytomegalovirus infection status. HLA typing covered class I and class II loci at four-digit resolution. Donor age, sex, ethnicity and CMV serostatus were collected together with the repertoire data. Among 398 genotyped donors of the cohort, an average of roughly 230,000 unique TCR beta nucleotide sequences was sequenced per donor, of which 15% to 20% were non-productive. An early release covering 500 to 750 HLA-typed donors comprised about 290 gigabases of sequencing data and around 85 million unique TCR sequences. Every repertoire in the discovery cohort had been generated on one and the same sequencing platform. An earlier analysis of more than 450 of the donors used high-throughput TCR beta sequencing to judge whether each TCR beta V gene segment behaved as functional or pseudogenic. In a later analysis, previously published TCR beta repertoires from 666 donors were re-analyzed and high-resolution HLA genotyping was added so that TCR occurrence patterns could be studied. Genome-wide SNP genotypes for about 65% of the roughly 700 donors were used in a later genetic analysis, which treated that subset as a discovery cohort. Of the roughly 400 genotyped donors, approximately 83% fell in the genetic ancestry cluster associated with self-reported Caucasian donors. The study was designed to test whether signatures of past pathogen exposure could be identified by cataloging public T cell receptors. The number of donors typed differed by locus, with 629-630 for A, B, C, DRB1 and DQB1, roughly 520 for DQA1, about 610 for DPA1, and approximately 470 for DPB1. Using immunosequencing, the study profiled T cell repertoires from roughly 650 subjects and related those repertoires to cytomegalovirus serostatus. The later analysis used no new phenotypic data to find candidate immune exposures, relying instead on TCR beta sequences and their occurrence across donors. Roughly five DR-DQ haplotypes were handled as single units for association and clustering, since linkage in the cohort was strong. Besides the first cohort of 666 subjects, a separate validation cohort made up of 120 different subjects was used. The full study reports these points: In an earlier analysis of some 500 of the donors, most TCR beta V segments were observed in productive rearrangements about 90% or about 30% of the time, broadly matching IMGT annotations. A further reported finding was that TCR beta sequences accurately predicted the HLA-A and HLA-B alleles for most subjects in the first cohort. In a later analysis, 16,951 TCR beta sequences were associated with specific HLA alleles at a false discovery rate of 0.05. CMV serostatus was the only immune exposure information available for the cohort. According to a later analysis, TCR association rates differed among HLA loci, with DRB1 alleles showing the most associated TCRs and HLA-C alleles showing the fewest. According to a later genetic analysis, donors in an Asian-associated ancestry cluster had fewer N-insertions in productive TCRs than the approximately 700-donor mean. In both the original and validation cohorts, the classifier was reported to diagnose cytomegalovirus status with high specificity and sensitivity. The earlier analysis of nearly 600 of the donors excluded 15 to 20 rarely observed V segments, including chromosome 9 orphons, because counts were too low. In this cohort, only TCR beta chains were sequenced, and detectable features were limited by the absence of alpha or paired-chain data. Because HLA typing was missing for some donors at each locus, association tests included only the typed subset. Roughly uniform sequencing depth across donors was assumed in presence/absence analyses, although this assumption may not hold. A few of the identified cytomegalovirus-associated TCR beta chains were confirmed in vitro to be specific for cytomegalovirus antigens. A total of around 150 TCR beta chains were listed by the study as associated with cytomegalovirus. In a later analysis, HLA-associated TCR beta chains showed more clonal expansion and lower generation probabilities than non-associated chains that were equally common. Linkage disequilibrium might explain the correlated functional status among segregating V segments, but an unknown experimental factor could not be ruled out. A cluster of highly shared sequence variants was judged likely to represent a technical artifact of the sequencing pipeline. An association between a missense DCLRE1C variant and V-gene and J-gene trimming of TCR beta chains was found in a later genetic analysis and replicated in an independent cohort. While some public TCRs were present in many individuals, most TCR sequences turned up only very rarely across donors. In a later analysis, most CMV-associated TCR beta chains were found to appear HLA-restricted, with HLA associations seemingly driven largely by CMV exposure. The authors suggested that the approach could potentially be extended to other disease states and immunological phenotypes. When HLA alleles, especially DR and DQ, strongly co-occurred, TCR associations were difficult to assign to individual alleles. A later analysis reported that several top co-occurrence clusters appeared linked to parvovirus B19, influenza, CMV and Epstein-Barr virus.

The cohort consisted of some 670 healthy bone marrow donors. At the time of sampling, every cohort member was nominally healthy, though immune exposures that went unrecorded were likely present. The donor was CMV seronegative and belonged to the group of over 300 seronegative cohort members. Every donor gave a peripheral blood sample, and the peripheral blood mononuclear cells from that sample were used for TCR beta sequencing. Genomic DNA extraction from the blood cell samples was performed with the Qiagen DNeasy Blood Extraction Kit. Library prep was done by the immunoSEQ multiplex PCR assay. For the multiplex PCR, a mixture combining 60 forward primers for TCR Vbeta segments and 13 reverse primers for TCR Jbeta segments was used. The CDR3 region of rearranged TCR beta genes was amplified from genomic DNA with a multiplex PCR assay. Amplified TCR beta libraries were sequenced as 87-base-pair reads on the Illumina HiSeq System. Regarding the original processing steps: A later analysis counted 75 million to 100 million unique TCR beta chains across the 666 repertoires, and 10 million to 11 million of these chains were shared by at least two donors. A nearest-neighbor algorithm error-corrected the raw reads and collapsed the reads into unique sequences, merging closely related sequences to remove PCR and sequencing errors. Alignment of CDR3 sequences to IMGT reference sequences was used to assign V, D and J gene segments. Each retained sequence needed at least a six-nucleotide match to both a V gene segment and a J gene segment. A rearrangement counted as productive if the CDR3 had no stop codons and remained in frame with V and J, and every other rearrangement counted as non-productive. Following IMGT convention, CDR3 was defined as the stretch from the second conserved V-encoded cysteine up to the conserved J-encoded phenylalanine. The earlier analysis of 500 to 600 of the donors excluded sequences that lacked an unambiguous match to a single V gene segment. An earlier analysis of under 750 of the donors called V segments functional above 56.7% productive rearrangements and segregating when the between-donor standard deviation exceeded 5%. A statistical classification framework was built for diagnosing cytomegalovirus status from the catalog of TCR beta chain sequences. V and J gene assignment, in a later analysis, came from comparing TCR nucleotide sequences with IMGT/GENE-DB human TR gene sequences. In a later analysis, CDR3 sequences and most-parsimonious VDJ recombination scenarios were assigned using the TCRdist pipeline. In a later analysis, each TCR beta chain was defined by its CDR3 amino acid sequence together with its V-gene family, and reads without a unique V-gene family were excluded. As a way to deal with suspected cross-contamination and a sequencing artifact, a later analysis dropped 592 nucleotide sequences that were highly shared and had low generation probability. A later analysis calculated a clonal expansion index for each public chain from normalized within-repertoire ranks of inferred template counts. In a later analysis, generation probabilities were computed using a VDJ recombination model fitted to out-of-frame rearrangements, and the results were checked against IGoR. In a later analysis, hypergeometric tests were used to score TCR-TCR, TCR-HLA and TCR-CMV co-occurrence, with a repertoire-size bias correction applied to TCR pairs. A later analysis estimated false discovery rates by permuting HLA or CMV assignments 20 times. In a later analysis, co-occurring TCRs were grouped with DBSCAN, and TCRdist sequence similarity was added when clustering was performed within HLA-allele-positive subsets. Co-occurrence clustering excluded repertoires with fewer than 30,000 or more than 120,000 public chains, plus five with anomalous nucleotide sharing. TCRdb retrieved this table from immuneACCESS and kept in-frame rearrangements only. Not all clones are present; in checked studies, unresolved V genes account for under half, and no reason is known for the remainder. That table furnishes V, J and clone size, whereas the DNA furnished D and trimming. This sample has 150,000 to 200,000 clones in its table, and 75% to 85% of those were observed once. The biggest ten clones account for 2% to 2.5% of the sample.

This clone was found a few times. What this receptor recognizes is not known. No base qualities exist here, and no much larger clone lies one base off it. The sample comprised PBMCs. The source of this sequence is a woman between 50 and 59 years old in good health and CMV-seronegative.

The encoded CDR3 is CASSPTHRGDTEAFF. The DNA sequence is TGTGCCAGCAGTCCTACCCACAGGGGTGACACTGAAGCTTTCTTT. The chain joins TRBV27 to TRBJ1-1; TRBD1 matches 7 bases in the middle. CDR1 MNHEY and CDR2 SMNVEV were looked up in the germline V gene (reference sequence). Relative to germline, V is missing 5 bases and J is missing 3 bases, with 9 bases of the junction outside any gene match. The CDR3 measures 15 amino acids from cysteine to phenylalanine. Only the CDR3 region is kept as DNA, spanning 45 bases read in frame from base 1.